This paragraph reports one T cell receptor (beta chain). The data stem from a study of blood T cell repertoires in COVID-19. Overall study context: The United States, Italy and Spain were the sources of the acute and convalescent COVID-19 samples. PBMCs, B-cell-depleted T cells, or T cells provided the cDNA or gDNA that made up the material.

The germline gives CDR1 LNHDA, CDR2 SQIVND (reference sequence). The CDR3 contains 16 residues. The V gene lost 7 bases and the J gene lost 1 base, with 17 bases spanning the gap. Seattle patient enrollment occurred during active infection, with longitudinal follow-up thereafter. Sequenced by immunoSEQ multiplex PCR; TCRdb stores in-frame clones only, minus some. The sample has about 290,000 clones; roughly 90% are singletons. Sequenced sample: peripheral blood. This clonotype originated in a woman aged 25 to 39 with COVID-19, enrolled during active disease. The V call is TRBV19, the J call TRBJ2-1; D might be TRBD2 (6 bases). In nucleotides, the CDR3 is TGTGCCAGTACCGAGGTTAGACGGGGGTCCTACAATGAGCAGTTCTTC. As protein: CASTEVRRGSYNEQFF.